The 24 T cell receptor beta chains reported below all come from one sample, sequenced in a study of identifying expanded T cells in peripheral blood (dated by TCRdb to between 2018 and 2021). Library preparation used the immunoSEQ multiplex PCR assay. TCRdb obtained this table from immuneACCESS and retained in-frame rearrangements with V and J assigned. These tables miss some clones; where compared with another copy, unresolved V genes account for less than half of the shortfall, and the remainder is unexplained. The sample contains some 95,000 clones, roughly 87% of them found a single time. Clones ranked in the top ten supply approximately 5% of the sample. Source material: blood. The receptors shown here come from a person between 18 and 75 years old in good health.

The J gene is TRBJ1-2, the V gene TRBV7-9; D gene unclear. The CDR3 has 12 amino acids. Germline CDR1 reads SEHNR; CDR2 reads FQNEAQ (reference sequence). V was clipped by 7 bases and J by 8 bases, with 14 bases between them. The CDR3, as DNA: TGTGCCAGCAACTCGGATTTAGGCGGCTACACCTTC. It encodes CASNSDLGGYTF. The whole variable domain, remainder taken from reference TRBV7-9 and TRBJ1-2, is DTGVSQNPRHKITKRGQNVTFRCDPISEHNRLYWYRQTLGQGPEFLTYFQNEAQLEKSRLLSDRFSAERPKGSFSTLEIQRTEQGDSAMYLCASNSDLGGYTFGSGTRLTVV.

The V gene is TRBV6-1, the J gene TRBJ1-1; D gene unclear. The CDR3 has 14 amino acids. The V end lost 2 bases, the J end lost 2 bases, and 9 bases lay between the germline ends. CDR1 MNHNS and CDR2 SASEGT come from the germline V gene. The CDR3 spells CASSEWALNTEAFF. The DNA of the CDR3 is TGTGCCAGCAGTGAATGGGCACTAAACACTGAAGCTTTCTTT.

The chain employs TRBV7-3 and TRBJ2-3, with D perhaps TRBD2 (6 bases). CDR3 length: 16 amino acids. Germline lookup yields CDR1 SGHTA and CDR2 FQGTGA. The germline V and J ends were trimmed by 2 bases and 0 bases, with 12 bases remaining between them. The CDR3 nucleotides read TGTGCCAGCAGCTTATTCGGGGGAGAAAGCACAGATACGCAGTATTTT. It yields the protein CASSLFGGESTDTQYF.

V usage is TRBV7-9 and J usage is TRBJ1-5; unclear D gene. Trimming cost V 5 bases and J 2 bases, with 4 bases left between them. The CDR3 consists of 12 residues. Germline V gene sequence: CDR1 SEHNR, CDR2 FQNEAQ (reference sequence). The CDR3 sequence: CASSPGNQPQHF. The CDR3 coding sequence is TGTGCCAGCAGCCCGGGCAATCAGCCCCAGCATTTT.

V usage is TRBV10-2 and J usage is TRBJ1-6; D may be TRBD1 (5 bases). Trimming cost V 8 bases and J 6 bases, with 8 bases left between them. CDR3 size: 12 residues. Germline lookup yields CDR1 WSHSY and CDR2 SAAADI. The CDR3 loop reads CASRQSNSPLHF. CDR3 DNA sequence: TGCGCCAGCCGACAGAGTAATTCACCCCTCCACTTT.

The chain links TRBV5-6 to TRBJ1-2; D not certain. The CDR3 is 13 residues long. Germline V gene lookup returns CDR1 SGHDT and CDR2 YYEEEE. Trimming stripped 0 bases from V and 9 bases from J, with 12 bases between. The CDR3: CASSLEGPGSYTF. DNA of the CDR3: TGTGCCAGCAGCTTGGAGGGCCCTGGGAGCTACACCTTC.

The chain recombines TRBV5-1 with TRBJ2-5, with 11 bases fitting TRBD2. The CDR3 covers 14 residues. Per germline, CDR1 SGHRS and CDR2 YFSETQ. J gave up 6 bases and V 5 bases, and 6 bases lay outside the gene matches. For the CDR3, the DNA is TGCGCCAGCAGAGGACTAGCGGGTTCACAGACCCAGTACTTC. It codes for CASRGLAGSQTQYF.

The chain employs TRBV5-5 and TRBJ1-6; D unclear. V lost 2 bases to trimming and J lost 8 bases, with 20 bases between them. CDR3 length equals 17 residues. Germline V lookup: CDR1 SGHKS, CDR2 YYEKEE (reference sequence). The chain's CDR3 is CASSFLLQTGLDSPLHF. The CDR3 DNA reads TGTGCCAGCAGCTTTTTGCTACAGACTGGGCTGGATTCACCCCTCCACTTT.

J is TRBJ1-1 and V is TRBV6-5; weak D call: TRBD1 (5 bases). Germline V gene lookup returns CDR1 MNHEY and CDR2 SVGAGI. The germline V and J ends were trimmed by 6 bases and 1 base, with 12 bases remaining between them. The CDR3 contains 14 residues. The CDR3 loop reads CASSIRDPNTEAFF. As DNA, the CDR3 is TGTGCCAGCAGCATCCGGGACCCGAACACTGAAGCTTTCTTT.

In this sample, this clone turned up once. The V gene is TRBV6-5, the J gene TRBJ2-5, with TRBD1 matching 7 bases. The CDR3 extends over 15 amino acids. The ends lost 4 bases at V and 3 bases at J; junction bases unmatched: 8. Germline values: CDR1 MNHEY, CDR2 SVGAGI. The CDR3 sequence: CASSSTGTVEETQYF. The CDR3 coding sequence is TGTGCCAGCAGTTCCACCGGGACAGTGGAAGAGACCCAGTACTTC.

The genes are TRBV28 and TRBJ1-4; the D is unclear. The CDR3 sequence is 10 residues long. The ends were cut back, 8 bases at V and 12 bases at J, with 10 bases in the middle. Per the germline V gene, CDR1 is MDHEN and CDR2 is SYDVKM. Here the CDR3 DNA reads TGTGCCAGCGCGGGCGTAGAACTGTTTTTT. Translating gives CASAGVELFF.

V is TRBV7-8 and J is TRBJ1-1; D is perhaps TRBD1 (6 bases). Per germline, CDR1 SGHVS and CDR2 FQNEAQ. The CDR3 contains 17 residues. Trimming took 2 bases from V and 4 from J, leaving 20 bases between them. The CDR3 DNA sequence: TGTGCCAGCAGCTTAAGAGGTGTGGAGGGGGGTGTCACTGAAGCTTTCTTT. It is translated as CASSLRGVEGGVTEAFF. Complete variable domain (other parts from reference TRBV7-8 and TRBJ1-1): GAGVSQSPRYKVAKRGQDVALRCDPISGHVSLFWYQQALGQGPEFLTYFQNEAQLDKSGLPSDRFFAERPEGSVSTLKIQRTQQEDSAVYLCASSLRGVEGGVTEAFFGQGTRLTVV.

CDR3 residues: CASSTVDRVRLYTF. CDR3 DNA sequence: TGTGCCAGCAGTACCGTCGACAGGGTTAGACTCTACACCTTC. V gene TRBV6-1 combines with J gene TRBJ1-2, with TRBD1 identical over 7 bases. CDR1 and CDR2 (germline): MNHNS, SASEGT. The length of the CDR3 is 14 residues. V shed 5 bases and J 10 bases; nucleotides not matched to a gene: 13.

The chain employs TRBV7-2 and TRBJ1-3; D is perhaps TRBD1 (5 bases). The CDR3 spans 17 residues. Germline CDR1 is SGHTA and CDR2 is FQGNSA. The V and J ends lost 5 bases and 0 bases respectively, with 17 bases between them. CDR3 sequence reads: CASSMLPGTSSGNTIYF. CDR3 DNA: TGTGCCAGCAGCATGCTTCCCGGGACCTCCTCTGGAAACACCATATATTTT.

V and J are TRBV6-6 and TRBJ2-5; unclear D gene. CDR1 and CDR2 (germline): MNHNY, SVGAGI (reference sequence). The CDR3 consists of 11 residues. Trimming cost V 6 bases and J 13 bases, with 15 bases left between them. The CDR3 loop reads CASSHMSLPYF. CDR3 nucleotides: TGTGCCAGCAGCCATATGTCCCTTCCGTACTTC.

The chain combines TRBV7-9 with TRBJ2-3; D possibly matches TRBD1 or TRBD2 (6 bases each). CDR1 SEHNR and CDR2 FQNEAQ come from the germline V gene (reference sequence). Trimming took 0 bases from V and 1 from J, leaving 11 bases between them. The CDR3 loop spans 16 amino acids. CDR3 region: CASSLAGGTGTDTQYF. Written as DNA, the CDR3 is TGTGCCAGCAGCTTAGCGGGGGGCACGGGCACAGATACGCAGTATTTT.

The chain is built from TRBV7-6 and TRBJ2-5, with D possibly matching TRBD2 (5 bases). This CDR3 spans 17 amino acids. Trimming stripped 3 bases from V and 4 bases from J, with 21 bases between. The germline CDR1 and CDR2 sequences are SGHVS and FNYEAQ. This CDR3 reads CASSFLNKRLRRETQYF. For the CDR3, the DNA is TGTGCCAGCAGCTTTCTAAACAAGCGGTTACGGAGAGAGACCCAGTACTTC. Complete variable domain (other parts from reference TRBV7-6 and TRBJ2-5): GAGVSQSPRYKVTKRGQDVALRCDPISGHVSLYWYRQALGQGPEFLTYFNYEAQQDKSGLPNDRFSAERPEGSISTLTIQRTEQRDSAMYRCASSFLNKRLRRETQYFGPGTRLLVL.

This chain joins TRBV4-1 and TRBJ1-1; D is undetermined. V lost 1 base, J lost 4 bases, and 13 bases lay in between. The CDR3 runs to 15 residues. Germline V gene data show CDR1 as MGHRA and CDR2 as YSYEKL. The CDR3 loop is CASSQAPGRGTEAFF. The CDR3 bases are TGCGCCAGCAGCCAAGCCCCGGGCCGCGGCACTGAAGCTTTCTTT.

This chain connects TRBV7-2 to TRBJ1-2; 7 nucleotides agree with TRBD1. Germline CDR1 SGHTA, CDR2 FQGNSA. The CDR3 consists of 14 residues. V shed 4 bases, J shed 5 bases, and the junction held 7 bases outside the gene matches. CDR3 sequence reads: CASSSPGGGYGYTF. CDR3 in DNA: TGTGCCAGCAGCTCGCCAGGGGGGGGATATGGCTACACCTTC.

V usage is TRBV5-5 and J usage is TRBJ2-7; D may be TRBD1 or TRBD2 (5 bases each). This CDR3 contains 15 residues. Germline loops: CDR1 SGHKS, CDR2 YYEKEE (reference sequence). V lost 5 bases and J lost 6, with 21 bases in between. CDR3 nucleotide sequence: TGTGCCAGCAGGTCGGGTCTGGGGGAGTCGAGCGAGCAGTACTTC. Protein product: CASRSGLGESSEQYF.

As for this clone: Other nucleotide sequences from this sample produce the same CDR3. The rearrangement links TRBV30 to TRBJ2-7; D is unresolved. The ends were cut back, 3 bases at V and 2 bases at J, with 8 bases in the middle. There are 12 residues in the CDR3. The germline gives CDR1 GTSNPN, CDR2 SVGIG (reference sequence). In DNA, the CDR3 is TGTGCCTGGAGAGGAGTAACCTACGAGCAGTACTTC. Translating gives CAWRGVTYEQYF.

This chain links TRBV2 with TRBJ1-6; D uncertain. The CDR3 is 14 residues long. The germline CDR1 and CDR2 sequences are SNHLY and FYNNEI. V lost 3 bases and J lost 10, with 13 bases in between. In DNA form, the CDR3 reads TGTGCCAGCAGTGACGGGCAGGAGGAGTCACCCCTCCACTTT. Encoded protein: CASSDGQEESPLHF.

The chain has TRBV10-3 and TRBJ1-4; D may be TRBD1 (5 bases). Between the trimmed V and J ends, which lost 0 bases and 1 base, there was a span of 12 bases. This CDR3 has 17 residues. Germline CDR1 reads ENHRY; CDR2 reads SYGVKD. The CDR3 coding sequence is TGTGCCATCAGTGAGTCCAATGGGAGGGGAACTAATGAAAAACTGTTTTTT. Protein product: CAISESNGRGTNEKLFF.

The gene calls are TRBV4-1 and TRBJ2-5, with D possibly being TRBD1 (5 bases). This CDR3 is 15 amino acids long. Germline lookup yields CDR1 MGHRA and CDR2 YSYEKL. Trimming removed 0 bases from V and 4 bases from J, with 12 bases in between. In DNA, the CDR3 is TGCGCCAGCAGCCAAGATCCCAGGGCCGGAGAGACCCAGTACTTC. It codes for CASSQDPRAGETQYF.